This T cell receptor (beta chain) stems from a study of cytomegalovirus exposure and HLA in healthy donors. As for the study in general: Within the Caucasian-associated ancestry cluster were 65% to 85% of the roughly 400 genotyped donors.

Comments on this clone: No antigen is known for it.

Study results and limitations: TCR sequences were mostly rare, though some public TCRs occurred in many donors. Upon later analysis, TCR association rates were observed to vary by HLA locus, being highest for DRB1 and lowest for HLA-C.

The germline V gene has CDR1 MNHNY and CDR2 SVGAGI (reference sequence). The CDR3 covers 14 residues. V lost 6 bases, J lost 3 bases, and 12 bases lay in between. The PCR was carried out with 60 Vbeta primers and 13 Jbeta primers. Method: immunoSEQ multiplex PCR; TCRdb's copy keeps in-frame clones and lacks some. The table shows approximately 190,000 clones, with about 80% occurring only once. V usage is TRBV6-6 and J usage is TRBJ1-5; a weak D match, TRBD1 (5 bases). What was sequenced was PBMCs. This sequence originates from a young woman in good health and CMV-seropositive. CDR3 region: CASSLGGFNQPQHF. CDR3 nucleotides: TGTGCCAGCAGCCTCGGGGGGTTCAATCAGCCCCAGCATTTT.